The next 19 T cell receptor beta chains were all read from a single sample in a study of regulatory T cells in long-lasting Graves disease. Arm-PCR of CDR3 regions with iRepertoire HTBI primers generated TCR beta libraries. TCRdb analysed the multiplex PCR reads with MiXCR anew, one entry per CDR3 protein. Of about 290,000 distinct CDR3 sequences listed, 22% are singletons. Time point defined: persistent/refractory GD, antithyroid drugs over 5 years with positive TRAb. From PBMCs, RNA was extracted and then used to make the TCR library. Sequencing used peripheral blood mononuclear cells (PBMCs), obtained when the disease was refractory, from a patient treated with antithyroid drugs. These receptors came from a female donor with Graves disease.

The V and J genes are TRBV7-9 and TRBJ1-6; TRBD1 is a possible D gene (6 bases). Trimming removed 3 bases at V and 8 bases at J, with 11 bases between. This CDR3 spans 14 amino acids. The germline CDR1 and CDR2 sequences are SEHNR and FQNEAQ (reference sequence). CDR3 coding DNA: TGTGCCAGCAGCTTCTTACAGGGTGATTCACCCCTCCACTTT. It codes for CASSFLQGDSPLHF. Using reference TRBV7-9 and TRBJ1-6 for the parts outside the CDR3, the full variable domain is DTGVSQNPRHKITKRGQNVTFRCDPISEHNRLYWYRQTLGQGPEFLTYFQNEAQLEKSRLLSDRFSAERPKGSFSTLEIQRTEQGDSAMYLCASSFLQGDSPLHFGNGTRLTVT.

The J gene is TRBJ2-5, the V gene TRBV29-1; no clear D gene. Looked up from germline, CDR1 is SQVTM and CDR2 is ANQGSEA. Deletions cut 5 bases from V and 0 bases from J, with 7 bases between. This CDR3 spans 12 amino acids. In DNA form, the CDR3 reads TGCAGCGTTAGGTGGGACCAAGAGACCCAGTACTTC. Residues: CSVRWDQETQYF.

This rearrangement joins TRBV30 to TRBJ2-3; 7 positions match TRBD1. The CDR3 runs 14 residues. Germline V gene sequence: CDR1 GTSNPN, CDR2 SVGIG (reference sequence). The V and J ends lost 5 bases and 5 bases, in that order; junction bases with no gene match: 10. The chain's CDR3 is CAWARQGGGDTQYF. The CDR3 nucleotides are TGTGCCTGGGCGAGACAGGGTGGTGGAGATACGCAGTATTTT.

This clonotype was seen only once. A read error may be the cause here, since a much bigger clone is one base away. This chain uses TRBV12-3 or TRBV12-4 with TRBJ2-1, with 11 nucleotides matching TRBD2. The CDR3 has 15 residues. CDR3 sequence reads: CASSAGLADYDEQFF. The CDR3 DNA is TGTGCCAGCAGTGCGGGACTAGCGGACTACGATGAGCAGTTCTTC.

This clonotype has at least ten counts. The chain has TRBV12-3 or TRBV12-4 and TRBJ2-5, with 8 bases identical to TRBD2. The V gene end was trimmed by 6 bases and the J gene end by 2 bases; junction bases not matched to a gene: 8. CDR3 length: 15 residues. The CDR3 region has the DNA TGTGCCAGCAGCGTGCTAGCGGGCTCACAAGAGACCCAGTACTTC. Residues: CASSVLAGSQETQYF.

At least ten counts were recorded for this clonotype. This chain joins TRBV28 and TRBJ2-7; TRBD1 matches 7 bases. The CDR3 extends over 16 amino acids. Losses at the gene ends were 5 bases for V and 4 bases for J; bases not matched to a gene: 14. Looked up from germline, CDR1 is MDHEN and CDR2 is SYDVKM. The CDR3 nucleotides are TGTGCCAGCAGTGAGCCCGGGACAGAAAAATCTTACGAGCAGTACTTC. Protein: CASSEPGTEKSYEQYF. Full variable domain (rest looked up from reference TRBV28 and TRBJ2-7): DVKVTQSSRYLVKRTGEKVFLECVQDMDHENMFWYRQDPGLGLRLIYFSYDVKMKEKGDIPEGYSVSREKKERFSLILESASTNQTSMYLCASSEPGTEKSYEQYFGPGTRLTVT.

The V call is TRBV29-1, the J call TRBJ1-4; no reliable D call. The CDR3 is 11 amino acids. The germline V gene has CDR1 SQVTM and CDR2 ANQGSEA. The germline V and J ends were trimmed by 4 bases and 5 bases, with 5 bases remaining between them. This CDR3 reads CSVGWNEKLFF. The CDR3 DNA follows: TGCAGCGTTGGCTGGAATGAAAAACTGTTTTTT.

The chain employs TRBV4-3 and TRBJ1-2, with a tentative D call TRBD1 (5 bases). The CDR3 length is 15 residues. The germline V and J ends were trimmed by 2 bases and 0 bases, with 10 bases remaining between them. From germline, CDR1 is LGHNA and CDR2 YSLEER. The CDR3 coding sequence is TGCGCCAGCAGCCAATTGACAGATGCTAACTATGGCTACACCTTC. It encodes CASSQLTDANYGYTF.

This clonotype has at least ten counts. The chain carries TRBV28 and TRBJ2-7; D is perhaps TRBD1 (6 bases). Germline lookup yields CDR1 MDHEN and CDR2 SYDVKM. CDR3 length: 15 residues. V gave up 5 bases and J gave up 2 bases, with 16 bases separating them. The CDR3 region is CASSPPYRAPYEQYF. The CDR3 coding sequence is TGTGCCAGCAGTCCTCCTTACAGGGCCCCCTACGAGCAGTACTTC.

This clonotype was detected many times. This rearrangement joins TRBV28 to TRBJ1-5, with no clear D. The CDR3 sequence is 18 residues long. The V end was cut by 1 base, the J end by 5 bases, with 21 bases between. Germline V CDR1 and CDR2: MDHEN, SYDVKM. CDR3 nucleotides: TGTGCCAGCAGTTTATTTTCCCCCGGGTCTTTCTTTCATCAGCCCCAGCATTTT. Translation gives CASSLFSPGSFFHQPQHF.

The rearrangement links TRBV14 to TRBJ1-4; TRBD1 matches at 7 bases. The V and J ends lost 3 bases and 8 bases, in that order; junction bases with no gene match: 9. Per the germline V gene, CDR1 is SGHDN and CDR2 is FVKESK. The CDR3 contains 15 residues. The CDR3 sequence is CASSQYGTATEKLFF. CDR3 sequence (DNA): TGTGCCAGCAGCCAGTACGGGACAGCAACCGAAAAACTGTTTTTT.

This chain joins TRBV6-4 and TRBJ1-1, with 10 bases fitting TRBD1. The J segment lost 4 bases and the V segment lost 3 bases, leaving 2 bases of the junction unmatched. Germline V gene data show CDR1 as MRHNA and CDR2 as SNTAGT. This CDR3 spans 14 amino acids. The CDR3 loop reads CASSETGGFTEAFF. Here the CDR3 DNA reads TGTGCCAGCAGTGAGACAGGGGGCTTCACTGAAGCTTTCTTT.

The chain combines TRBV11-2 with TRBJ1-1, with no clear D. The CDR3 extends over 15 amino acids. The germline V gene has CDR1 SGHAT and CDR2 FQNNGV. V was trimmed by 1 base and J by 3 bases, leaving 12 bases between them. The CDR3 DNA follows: TGTGCCAGCAGCTTAGGTCGGTTTGCGGACACTGAAGCTTTCTTT. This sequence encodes CASSLGRFADTEAFF.

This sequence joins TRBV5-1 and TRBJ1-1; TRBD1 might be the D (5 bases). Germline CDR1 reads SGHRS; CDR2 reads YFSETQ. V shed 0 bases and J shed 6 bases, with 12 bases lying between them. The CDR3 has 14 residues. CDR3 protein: CASSLVAREPEAFF. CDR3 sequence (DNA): TGCGCCAGCAGCTTGGTTGCCAGGGAACCTGAAGCTTTCTTT. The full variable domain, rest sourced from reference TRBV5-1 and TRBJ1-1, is KAGVTQTPRYLIKTRGQQVTLSCSPISGHRSVSWYQQTPGQGLQFLFEYFSETQRNKGNFPGRFSGRQFSNSRSEMNVSTLELGDSALYLCASSLVAREPEAFFGQGTRLTVV.

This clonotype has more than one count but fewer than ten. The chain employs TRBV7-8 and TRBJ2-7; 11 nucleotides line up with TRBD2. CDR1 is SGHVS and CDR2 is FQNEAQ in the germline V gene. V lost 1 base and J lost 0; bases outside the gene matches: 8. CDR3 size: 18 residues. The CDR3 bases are TGTGCCAGCAGCTTAGGGTCCCAGACTAGCGGGATCTCCTACGAGCAGTACTTC. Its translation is CASSLGSQTSGISYEQYF.

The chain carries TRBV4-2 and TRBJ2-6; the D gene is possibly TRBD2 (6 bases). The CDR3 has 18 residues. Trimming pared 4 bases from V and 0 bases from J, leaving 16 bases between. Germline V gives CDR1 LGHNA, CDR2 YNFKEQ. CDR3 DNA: TGTGCCAGCAGCCCCGTGTCGGGAGCGAACTCTGGGGCCAACGTCCTGACTTTC. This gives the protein CASSPVSGANSGANVLTF.

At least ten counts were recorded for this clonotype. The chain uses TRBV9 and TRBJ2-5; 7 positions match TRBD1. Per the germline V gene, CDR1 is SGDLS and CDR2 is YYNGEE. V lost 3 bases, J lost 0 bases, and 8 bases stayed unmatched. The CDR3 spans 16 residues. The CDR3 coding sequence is TGTGCCAGCAGCGCCGGACAGGCTGGGTACCAAGAGACCCAGTACTTC. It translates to CASSAGQAGYQETQYF.

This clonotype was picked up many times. CDR3 nucleotides: TGTGCCAGCAGCCCCCAGGGGGCGAACACTGAAGCTTTCTTT. Its translation is CASSPQGANTEAFF. The chain has TRBV7-8 and TRBJ1-1; 8 bases line up with TRBD1. V lost 5 bases to trimming and J lost 1 base; unmatched junction nucleotides: 3. Germline-derived CDR1 and CDR2 are SGHVS and FQNEAQ. The CDR3 is made up of 14 amino acids.

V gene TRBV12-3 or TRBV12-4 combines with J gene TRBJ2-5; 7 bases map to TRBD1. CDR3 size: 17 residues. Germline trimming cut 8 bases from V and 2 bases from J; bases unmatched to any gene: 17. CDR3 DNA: TGTGCCAGCTCCTTTGCCCGGGACAGCGCGATTCAAGAGACCCAGTACTTC. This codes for CASSFARDSAIQETQYF.